Described below is a single T cell receptor (beta chain) sequence and its context. The antigen this receptor binds is unknown. Within one base of it there is no much larger clone, and no base qualities were kept. The CDR3 sequence holds 16 residues, the cysteine and phenylalanine included. The DNA shown is the 48-base CDR3, in frame from base 1. CDR1 and CDR2 are read off the germline V gene as SGHRS and YFSETQ. Relative to germline, V is missing 4 bases and J is missing 0 bases, with 6 bases of the junction outside any gene match. This sample was included in a study of shared clonotypes between healthy human individuals (dated by TCRdb to 2019 to 2021). The study in broad terms: Two women and a few men aged 18 to 49 years were included in the cohort. To estimate repertoire size and how much clonotype sharing occurs between individuals, the study deeply sequenced the blood TCR repertoires of a handful of healthy adults. Per donor, leukapheresis produced somewhere between about 0.94 and 8.9 billion PBMCs. Per donor, three plates each were used for CD4 naive and CD4 memory, two for CD8 naive, and one for CD8 memory. To increase sequencing depth and limit assay-specific biases, TCR repertoire library preparation and sequencing were carried out by different laboratories using diverse techniques. Results and caveats for the whole study, not just this receptor: Across a few donors, around 5.4% of naive CD4, roughly 3.8% of naive CD8, roughly 2.2% of memory CD4, and approximately 0.4% of memory CD8 clonotypes were shared. The genetic and exposure-history diversity represented was limited by the small number of donors. Sampling was restricted to blood, and TCR repertoires in tissue are likely to differ from TCR repertoires in blood. Compared with non-shared clonotypes, clonotypes shared by all four sorted-subset donors had higher generation probabilities. Estimated clonotype richness was generally larger for naive than for memory subsets. Incomplete sequencing was indicated by rarefaction of sorted-subset datasets, despite the large sequencing depth. Pairwise subsampling indicated that sequencing depth was expected to affect the degree of clonotype sharing among donors.

Donors were healthy HIV-negative adults with no recently reported acute infections or vaccinations. Every donor was a Caucasian adult residing in Nashville, Tennessee, USA. CD4+ T cells were enriched by magnetic negative selection, after which naive cells were positively selected on CD45RA and the negative fraction was taken as the memory subset. Blood was obtained by leukapheresis, after which PBMCs were separated by Ficoll-Histopaque density gradient centrifugation and cryopreserved in liquid nitrogen vapor phase. Analytical flow cytometry was used to check the purity and quantity of each magnetically sorted T cell population. Genomic DNA was isolated from every sorted fraction and measured by UV absorbance on a Nanodrop 2000c. Using the deep immunoSEQ assay, TCR CDR3 regions were amplified from genomic DNA by multiplex PCR. For each cell subset, the extracted genomic DNA was distributed evenly across all wells of several immunoSEQ 96-well plates, and each plate served as one replicate. For sorted subsets, roughly 0.2 ug genomic DNA, equal to 25,000 to 35,000 T cell genomes, was loaded into each replicate PCR. The purified libraries were quantified using a Qubit 3.0 fluorometer, sized with a Bioanalyzer 2100, and then quantified again using the KAPA Library Quantification kit. A separate single-read 150-cycle Illumina NextSeq 550 flow cell was used to sequence each immunoSEQ 96-well plate. In the original analysis: The immunoSEQ output contained only junctional sequences without quality scores, so filtering could not match that applied to full-length reads. Sequences were annotated with PyIR, a Python wrapper for IgBLAST v1.9, and V/J genes and CDR3 were assigned using IMGT germline references. Any read was removed if the V/J assignment was weak (E-value above 1e-6), the CDR3 was missing, or the read contained stop codons, out-of-frame junctions, or ambiguous translated residues. V3J clonotypes were defined as sequences sharing an identical inferred V gene, J gene, and CDR3 amino acid sequence. Percentage overlap between repertoires was calculated by dividing the number of shared unique clonotypes by the size of the smaller repertoire. Three approaches were used to assess repertoire richness: RTK rarefaction, the Chao1 estimator, and Recon v2.1 estimates of unobserved clonotypes. For all TCRbeta clonotypes obtained by the gDNA method from four donors, generation probabilities were computed with OLGA. TCRdb mirrors the immuneACCESS table, restricted to in-frame sequences. Some clones are absent from its copies; in checked studies, under half trace to an unresolved V gene, and the reason for the others is unknown. V, J and clone size were drawn from that table, and D and trimming were deduced from the DNA. Here the sample has 2 million to 2.5 million clones; approximately 94% occur a single time. The top ten hold roughly 0.13% of the sample.

The chain is made from TRBV5-1 and TRBJ2-2; 7 central nucleotides agree with TRBD1. The sample consisted of naive CD4+ T cells sorted from blood. The intended sense of this specimen's cell subset or site label: CD45RA+ positively selected. The sequence derives from a young man in good health. The bases are TGCGCCAGCAGCCTGCCAAGGGGGCCGAACACCGGGGAGCTGTTTTTT. Its amino acids are CASSLPRGPNTGELFF.